This passage covers 21 T cell receptor beta chains from one sample sequenced in a study of blood T cell repertoires in COVID-19 (dated by TCRdb to 2020 to 2022). Library preparation was by the immunoSEQ multiplex PCR assay. The table was pulled from immuneACCESS by TCRdb, which kept in-frame rearrangements only. Such tables lose some clones; where checked, under half of the loss comes from unresolved V genes, and the rest has no known cause. This sample has 300,000 to 400,000 clones in its table, and roughly 87% of those were observed once. The top ten hold more than 0.9% of the sample. Specimen: PBMCs or T cells enriched from blood (not recorded which). Receptors were obtained from a woman aged 25 to 39 who had recovered from COVID-19.

V usage is TRBV28 and J usage is TRBJ1-3; 7 bases map to TRBD1. The CDR3 is made up of 15 amino acids. Germline assignment: CDR1 MDHEN and CDR2 SYDVKM. The V gene end was trimmed by 3 bases and the J gene end by 2 bases; junction bases not matched to a gene: 4. CDR3 residues: CASSFRGGPGNTIYF. DNA of the CDR3: TGTGCCAGCAGTTTCCGAGGGGGCCCTGGAAACACCATATATTTT.

This rearrangement joins TRBV7-2 to TRBJ1-5, with TRBD1 as a possible D gene (5 bases). The CDR3 consists of 16 residues. Germline CDR1 and CDR2: SGHTA and FQGNSA. Trimming stripped 5 bases from V and 11 bases from J, with 25 bases between. CDR3: CASSLHQVGSGMAQHF. The CDR3 nucleotides read TGTGCCAGCAGCCTACACCAAGTCGGTTCAGGGATGGCCCAGCATTTT.

This clone was counted between two and nine times. The V gene is TRBV11-2, the J gene TRBJ1-3, with 9 bases matching TRBD1. Germline V lookup: CDR1 SGHAT, CDR2 FQNNGV. The CDR3 loop spans 15 amino acids. Germline trimming cut 5 bases from V and 3 bases from J; bases unmatched to any gene: 5. The CDR3 nucleotides read TGTGCCAGCAGCCGGGACAGGGCTGGTGGAAACACCATATATTTT. Residues: CASSRDRAGGNTIYF.

The CDR3 sequence is CASSGIGLAGQETQYF. The CDR3 region has the DNA TGCGCCAGCAGTGGAATCGGACTAGCGGGTCAAGAGACCCAGTACTTC. The chain links TRBV10-1 to TRBJ2-5; TRBD2 matches 11 bases. V shed 4 bases and J 2 bases; nucleotides not matched to a gene: 6. The length of the CDR3 is 16 residues. In germline, CDR1 is WNHNN, CDR2 SYGVQD (reference sequence).

This clone was seen a few times. The chain has TRBV4-2 and TRBJ1-2, with 8 bases lining up with TRBD1. The V and J ends lost 2 bases and 3 bases, in that order; junction bases with no gene match: 8. Germline V CDR1 and CDR2: LGHNA, YNFKEQ. The CDR3 runs 16 residues. The CDR3 sequence is CASSQRPDREDYGYTF. The CDR3 bases are TGTGCCAGCAGCCAAAGACCGGACAGGGAGGACTATGGCTACACCTTC.

The chain uses TRBV5-6 and TRBJ1-5; TRBD1 matches 10 bases. The J segment lost 2 bases and the V segment lost 2 bases, leaving 13 bases of the junction unmatched. CDR1 is SGHDT, CDR2 YYEEEE, per germline. This CDR3 is 19 amino acids long. In DNA, the CDR3 is TGTGCCAGCAGCTTATACGACAGGGGGCGCGATGTGCGCAATCAGCCCCAGCATTTT. This gives the protein CASSLYDRGRDVRNQPQHF.

This clone occurred a few times. The chain has TRBV9 and TRBJ2-1, with TRBD2 as a possible D gene (5 bases). Germline CDR1 reads SGDLS; CDR2 reads YYNGEE. Trimming shortened V by 0 bases and J by 8 bases, and 18 bases separated the two germline ends. The CDR3 totals 16 residues. CDR3 sequence (DNA): TGTGCCAGCAGCGTAGGGGTAGGAGTTCGGGGAGATGAGCAGTTCTTC. Amino acids: CASSVGVGVRGDEQFF.

This rearrangement joins TRBV6-5 to TRBJ2-7; 11 nucleotides line up with TRBD2. With 5 bases clipped from V and 8 bases from J, the junction kept 8 bases outside the gene matches. Germline CDR1 MNHEY, CDR2 SVGAGI. This CDR3 is 14 amino acids long. Here the CDR3 DNA reads TGTGCCAGCAGTCCCATAGCGGGGGGGCCGAAGCAGTACTTC. Amino acids: CASSPIAGGPKQYF.

The CDR3 sequence is CASSLKQYNEKLFF. Written as DNA, the CDR3 is TGTGCCAGCAGCTTAAAACAGTATAATGAAAAACTGTTTTTT. V usage is TRBV7-8 and J usage is TRBJ1-4; D remains unclear. There are 14 residues in the CDR3. Trimming cost V 2 bases and J 4 bases, with 8 bases left between them. Germline V CDR1 and CDR2: SGHVS, FQNEAQ.

The V and J genes are TRBV5-6 and TRBJ1-4, with D possibly being TRBD1 (5 bases). Per the germline V gene, CDR1 is SGHDT and CDR2 is YYEEEE. V was cut by 5 bases and J by 10 bases, with 18 bases left in between. This CDR3 is built from 14 residues. CDR3 residues: CASSFRGQGRKLFF. Written as DNA, the CDR3 is TGTGCCAGCAGTTTTCGAGGTCAGGGAAGAAAACTGTTTTTT.

The chain couples TRBV28 to TRBJ1-2; no clear D. The germline gives CDR1 MDHEN, CDR2 SYDVKM. The CDR3 extends over 13 amino acids. Trimming removed 5 bases from V and 8 bases from J, with 15 bases in between. CDR3 sequence reads: CASSPRAPRGYTF. The CDR3, as DNA: TGTGCCAGCAGTCCCCGTGCCCCGCGGGGCTACACCTTC.

V usage is TRBV9 and J usage is TRBJ2-1; TRBD2 matches 9 bases. V shed 3 bases and J 3 bases; nucleotides not matched to a gene: 10. Germline V gene data show CDR1 as SGDLS and CDR2 as YYNGEE. CDR3 length: 17 residues. The CDR3 here is CASSAPPGLAGYNEQFF. The CDR3 coding sequence is TGTGCCAGCAGCGCTCCCCCGGGACTAGCAGGCTACAATGAGCAGTTCTTC.

This clone showed up just a few times. The chain has TRBV30 and TRBJ1-3; no firm D call. The germline CDR1 and CDR2 sequences are GTSNPN and SVGIG (reference sequence). CDR3 length: 12 residues. The V and J ends lost 7 bases and 4 bases respectively, with 11 bases between them. The CDR3 nucleotides read TGTGCCTCTGATTCGGGGGGAAACACCATATATTTT. Protein: CASDSGGNTIYF.

The chain uses TRBV10-3 and TRBJ2-7; D ambiguous. Germline values: CDR1 ENHRY, CDR2 SYGVKD. The CDR3 is 12 residues long. V dropped 5 bases and J dropped 4 bases, with 9 bases sitting between them. CDR3 sequence (DNA): TGTGCCATCAGTCCAACGGAGTACGAGCAGTACTTC. This gives the protein CAISPTEYEQYF.

The chain is built from TRBV30 and TRBJ2-7, with 8 bases matching TRBD2. J was trimmed by 5 bases and V by 2 bases; bases with no gene match: 11. Per the germline V gene, CDR1 is GTSNPN and CDR2 is SVGIG (reference sequence). The CDR3 is 15 residues long. The CDR3 spells CAWSPGVAGQNEQYF. CDR3 in DNA: TGTGCCTGGAGTCCCGGGGTAGCGGGGCAGAACGAGCAGTACTTC.

The rearrangement joins TRBV7-2 to TRBJ1-2, with a possible D match to TRBD1 (6 bases). The CDR3 loop spans 15 amino acids. Trimming removed 9 bases from V and 5 bases from J, with 22 bases in between. Per the germline V gene, CDR1 is SGHTA and CDR2 is FQGNSA. The CDR3 DNA follows: TGTGCCAGTAGTCTCATCGGGGACACCGCTTATGGCTACACCTTC. Its protein is CASSLIGDTAYGYTF.

In this sample, this clone turned up many times. The chain employs TRBV7-2 and TRBJ2-1; a possible D gene is TRBD1 (5 bases). The CDR3 has 18 amino acids. The V end lost 7 bases, the J end lost 1 base, and 23 bases lay between the germline ends. CDR1 SGHTA and CDR2 FQGNSA come from the germline V gene. The CDR3 DNA reads TGTGCCAGCACCCAAGAACCTCCCGCCTCAGGGTCCTACAATGAGCAGTTCTTC. Residues: CASTQEPPASGSYNEQFF.

The gene calls are TRBV2 and TRBJ2-5, with 7 bases that match TRBD1. Germline V gives CDR1 SNHLY, CDR2 FYNNEI. Germline trimming cut 8 bases from V and 2 bases from J; bases unmatched to any gene: 11. This CDR3 contains 15 residues. DNA of the CDR3: TGTGCCAGCGTTGCCCGACAGGGTCCGCAAGAGACCCAGTACTTC. Amino acid sequence: CASVARQGPQETQYF.

The chain joins TRBV19 to TRBJ1-1; the D gene is possibly TRBD1 (6 bases). CDR1 and CDR2 from the germline V gene are LNHDA and SQIVND (reference sequence). V was cut by 3 bases and J by 0 bases, with 11 bases left in between. The CDR3 sequence is 15 residues long. CDR3 bases: TGTGCCAGTAGTATCGTGAGACAGGTGAACACTGAAGCTTTCTTT. Translating gives CASSIVRQVNTEAFF.

This chain connects TRBV28 to TRBJ2-1, with TRBD1 matching 8 bases. V lost 6 bases and J lost 3; bases outside the gene matches: 10. This CDR3 spans 16 amino acids. Germline V gives CDR1 MDHEN, CDR2 SYDVKM. The CDR3 here is CASRVLRQGNYNEQFF. The CDR3 nucleotides read TGTGCCAGCAGAGTTTTGAGACAGGGGAACTACAATGAGCAGTTCTTC.

This chain uses TRBV3-1 (or the pseudogene TRBV3-2) with TRBJ2-3, with 12 bases aligning to TRBD2. V shed 1 base, J shed 3 bases, and the junction held 8 bases outside the gene matches. This CDR3 contains 18 residues. CDR1 is LGHDT and CDR2 is YNNKEL in the germline V gene (reference sequence). The CDR3: CASSQASSGGALTDTQYF. The CDR3 DNA sequence: TGTGCCAGCAGCCAAGCCTCTAGCGGGGGGGCGTTGACAGATACGCAGTATTTT.